This T cell receptor (beta chain) comes out of a study of blood T cell repertoires in COVID-19. Trimming stripped 0 bases from V and 0 bases from J, with 15 bases between. The CDR3 loop spans 18 amino acids. CDR1 is SEHNR and CDR2 is FQNEAQ in the germline V gene (reference sequence). The table came from immunoSEQ multiplex PCR; TCRdb's copy has only in-frame clones and leaves some out. There are roughly 180,000 clones in the sample; less than 85% occur only once, and 4.4% lies in the top ten. This clone was seen only a few times. This TCR was recovered from a woman aged 45-59 years who had recovered from COVID-19. The chain carries TRBV7-9 and TRBJ1-3; weak D call: TRBD1 (5 bases). Material: PBMCs or T cells enriched from blood (not recorded which). CDR3 loop: CASSLALTGPSSGNTIYF. The CDR3 DNA follows: TGTGCCAGCAGCTTAGCGCTAACAGGACCGAGCTCTGGAAACACCATATATTTT.